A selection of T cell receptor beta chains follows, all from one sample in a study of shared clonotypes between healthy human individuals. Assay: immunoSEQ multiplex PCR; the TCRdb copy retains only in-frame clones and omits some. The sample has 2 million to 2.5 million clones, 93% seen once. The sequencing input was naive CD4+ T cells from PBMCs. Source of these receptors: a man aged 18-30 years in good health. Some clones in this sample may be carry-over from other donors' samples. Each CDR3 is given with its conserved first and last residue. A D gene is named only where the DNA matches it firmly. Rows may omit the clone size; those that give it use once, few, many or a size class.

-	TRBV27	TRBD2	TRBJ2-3	TGTGCCAGCAGTCCCCAATGGACTAGCGGGAGCTCTCGGTCAGATACGCAGTATTTT	CASSPQWTSGSSRSDTQYF
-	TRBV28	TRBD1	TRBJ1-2	TGTGCCAGCAGTTCACAGGGGGCTGGCTACACCTTC	CASSSQGAGYTF
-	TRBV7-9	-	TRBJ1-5	TGTGCCAGCAGCCCGCAGGGGCCTCATCAGCCCCAGCATTTT	CASSPQGPHQPQHF
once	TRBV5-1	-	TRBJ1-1	TGCGCCAGCAGCGCAGGACCGGGAGTGGGCACTGAAGCTTTCTTT	CASSAGPGVGTEAFF
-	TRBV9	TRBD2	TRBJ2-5	TGTGCCAGCAGCCCCCGAGCGGGAGGGGGGGAGACCCAGTACTTC	CASSPRAGGGETQYF
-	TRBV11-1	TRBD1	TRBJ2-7	TGTGCCAGCAGCTTGGACAGGGGGAGCTCCTACGAGCAGTACTTC	CASSLDRGSSYEQYF
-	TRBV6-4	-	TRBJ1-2	TGTGCCAGCAGTCCCTCGGGAAGCCTCTATGGCTACACCTTC	CASSPSGSLYGYTF
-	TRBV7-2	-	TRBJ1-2	TGTGCCAGCAGCCCCGGGTTTGGGGGAGGGGGCTATGGCTACACCTTC	CASSPGFGGGGYGYTF
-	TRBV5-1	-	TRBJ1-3	TGCGCCAGCAGCCCGAGCCAGGGGCCTGGAAACACCATATATTTT	CASSPSQGPGNTIYF
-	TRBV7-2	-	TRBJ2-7	TGTGCCAGCAGCGGAGTCGGGCCTCTCGAGCAGTACTTC	CASSGVGPLEQYF
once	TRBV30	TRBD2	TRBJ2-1	TGTGCCTGGAGTTTGACTAGCGATGAGCAGTTCTTC	CAWSLTSDEQFF
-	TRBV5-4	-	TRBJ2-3	TGTGCCAGCAGCTTACGGGATACGCAGTATTTT	CASSLRDTQYF
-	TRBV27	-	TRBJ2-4	TGTGCCAGCAGCCCCAGTGTAGGGAACATTCAGTACTTC	CASSPSVGNIQYF
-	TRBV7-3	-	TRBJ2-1	TGTGCCAGCAGCTTAACCGGGAGCGGCTACAATGAGCAGTTCTTC	CASSLTGSGYNEQFF
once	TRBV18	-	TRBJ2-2	TGTGCCAGCTCAGAGGTCCGAGGTACCGGGGAGCTGTTTTTT	CASSEVRGTGELFF